These 11 T cell receptor beta chains originate from one sample sequenced in a study of neurological immune-mediated disorders. TCRdb independently ran MiXCR on the 5' RACE reads; one entry per CDR3 protein. The sample has around 30,000 distinct CDR3 sequences; 9.5% to 15% are singletons. Input material: PBMCs. These TCRs come from a man between 60 and 70 years old in good health.

In its sample, this clonotype was seen many times. This sequence joins TRBV4-3 and TRBJ2-1; TRBD2 matches at 7 bases. J lost 2 bases, V lost 1 base, and 2 bases had no gene match. The CDR3 is 15 residues long. CDR1 is LGHNA and CDR2 is YSLEER in the germline V gene. The CDR3 sequence: CASSQVRGAYNEQFF. CDR3 sequence (DNA): TGCGCCAGCAGCCAAGTCCGGGGGGCCTACAATGAGCAGTTCTTC.

The sample holds a few counts of this clonotype. V gene TRBV7-8 combines with J gene TRBJ1-1, with D tentatively TRBD1 (5 bases). The CDR3 length is 18 residues. CDR1 is SGHVS, CDR2 FQNEAQ, per germline. V lost 0 bases, J lost 1 base, and 18 bases lay in between. CDR3 amino acids: CASSLAWTPGRENTEAFF. The CDR3 DNA is TGTGCCAGCAGCTTAGCGTGGACCCCGGGACGGGAGAACACTGAAGCTTTCTTT.

Ten or more counts support this clonotype. The V call is TRBV12-3 or TRBV12-4, the J call TRBJ1-1; D is perhaps TRBD1 (5 bases). The CDR3 sequence is 13 residues long. The germline V and J ends were trimmed by 8 bases and 3 bases, with 13 bases remaining between them. CDR3 sequence reads: CASGLGEDTEAFF. CDR3 DNA sequence: TGTGCCAGCGGATTAGGGGAGGACACTGAAGCTTTCTTT.

This clonotype was seen ten or more times. The V call is TRBV28, the J call TRBJ2-3, with a possible D match to TRBD1 (5 bases). The CDR3 length is 13 residues. The germline V gene has CDR1 MDHEN and CDR2 SYDVKM. Trimming removed 2 bases from V and 3 bases from J, with 6 bases in between. CDR3 amino acids: CASSLGATDTQYF. The CDR3 DNA reads TGTGCCAGCAGTTTAGGGGCTACAGATACGCAGTATTTT.

This clonotype was counted ten times or more. The chain combines TRBV5-1 with TRBJ2-1; D is uncertain. The V end was cut by 2 bases, the J end by 0 bases, with 9 bases between. CDR1 SGHRS and CDR2 YFSETQ come from the germline V gene. CDR3 length equals 15 residues. The CDR3 here is CASSFRRSSYNEQFF. CDR3 in DNA: TGCGCCAGCAGCTTTCGACGGAGCTCCTACAATGAGCAGTTCTTC.

This clonotype appeared many times. This chain links TRBV5-1 with TRBJ2-7; D is perhaps TRBD2 (6 bases). V lost 2 bases to trimming and J lost 6 bases, with 15 bases between them. This CDR3 has 14 amino acids. CDR1 is SGHRS, CDR2 YFSETQ, per germline. CDR3 amino acids: CASSFGTDYFEQYF. In DNA form, the CDR3 reads TGCGCCAGCAGCTTTGGGACTGATTACTTCGAGCAGTACTTC.

V gene TRBV27 combines with J gene TRBJ2-7; TRBD2 might be the D (5 bases). The CDR3 consists of 14 residues. Germline V gives CDR1 MNHEY, CDR2 SMNVEV (reference sequence). The ends were cut back, 7 bases at V and 7 bases at J, with 20 bases in the middle. CDR3: CASISGIGPAEQYF. The DNA of the CDR3 is TGTGCCAGCATTTCCGGGATAGGGCCAGCTGAGCAGTACTTC.

This clonotype occurred a few times. The chain recombines TRBV11-2 with TRBJ2-5, with no clear D. CDR3 length equals 14 residues. Per germline, CDR1 SGHAT and CDR2 FQNNGV. Trimming shortened V by 1 base and J by 0 bases, and 6 bases separated the two germline ends. This CDR3 reads CASSLVRDQETQYF. The CDR3 nucleotides are TGTGCCAGCAGCTTAGTTCGGGACCAAGAGACCCAGTACTTC.

In this sample, this clonotype turned up many times. The chain is built from TRBV12-3 or TRBV12-4 and TRBJ1-6; D gene ambiguous. There are 14 residues in the CDR3. Trimming left V 5 bases short and J 7 bases short, with 12 bases between. The CDR3 is CASSLDSGNSPLHF. The CDR3 bases are TGTGCCAGCAGTCTCGATTCCGGGAATTCACCCCTCCACTTT.

This clonotype occurred many times. The chain uses TRBV20-1 and TRBJ2-1, with a weak D call TRBD2 (6 bases). The germline CDR1 and CDR2 sequences are DFQATT and SNEGSKA (reference sequence). V was pared by 0 bases and J by 7 bases, with 13 bases between. The length of the CDR3 is 14 residues. The CDR3 reads CSAREFELANEQFF. The CDR3 DNA reads as TGCAGTGCTAGAGAATTCGAGCTAGCGAATGAGCAGTTCTTC.

As regards this clonotype: A much more abundant neighbour one base away suggests this may be a read error. The chain combines TRBV15 with TRBJ2-7; 11 bases agree with TRBD2. The V gene's germline CDR1 is LNHNV and CDR2 YYDKDF (reference sequence). CDR3 size: 15 residues. CDR3 amino acids: CTTSSGTSGSDEQYF. The CDR3 DNA follows: TGTACCACCTCGAGCGGGACTAGCGGTTCTGACGAGCAGTACTTC.